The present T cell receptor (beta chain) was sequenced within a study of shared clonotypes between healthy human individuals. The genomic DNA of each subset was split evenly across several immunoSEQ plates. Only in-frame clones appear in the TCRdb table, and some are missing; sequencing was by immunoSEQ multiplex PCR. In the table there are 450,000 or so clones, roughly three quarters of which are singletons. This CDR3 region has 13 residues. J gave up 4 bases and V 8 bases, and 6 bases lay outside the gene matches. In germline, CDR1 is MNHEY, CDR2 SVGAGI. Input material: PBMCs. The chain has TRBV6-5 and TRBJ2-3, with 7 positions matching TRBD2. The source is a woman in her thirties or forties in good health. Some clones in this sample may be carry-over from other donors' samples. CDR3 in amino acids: CASRGLDSDTQYF. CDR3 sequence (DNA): TGTGCCAGCCGAGGACTAGATTCAGATACGCAGTATTTT.